Reported below is one TCR beta chain. Its antigen is not identified. This PCR relied on a set of 60 Vbeta primers and 13 Jbeta primers. Profiling relied on immunoSEQ multiplex PCR, and the TCRdb table lists in-frame clones only, not all of them. The repertoire table contains about 160,000 clones. V shed 1 base, J shed 6 bases, and the junction held 6 bases outside the gene matches. The CDR3 is made up of 14 amino acids. Per germline, CDR1 GTSNPN and CDR2 SVGIG (reference sequence). This sample is part of a study of cytomegalovirus exposure and HLA in healthy donors. Study conclusions and caveats: A later analysis linked a missense variant in DCLRE1C to the trimming of TCR beta V and J genes.

The sequencing sample was made of PBMCs. This sequence was found in a woman aged 60-75 years in good health and CMV-seronegative. The rearrangement links TRBV30 to TRBJ1-1, with 9 bases aligning to TRBD1. In DNA, the CDR3 is TGTGCCTGGAGTGCCGGGACAGGGCGGTCTGAAGCTTTCTTT. Protein sequence: CAWSAGTGRSEAFF.